This TCR beta chain was profiled in a study of CD8 T cells in Susac syndrome. It was with random hexamers that about 0.45 to 1 ug RNA was reverse transcribed. MiXCR, run by TCRdb on the immunoSEQ multiplex PCR reads, gives a single entry per CDR3 protein. The sample lists 150,000 or so distinct CDR3 sequences, 95% occurring once. The CDR3 runs to 16 residues. The germline gives CDR1 DFQATT, CDR2 SNEGSKA (reference sequence). V was clipped by 6 bases and J by 0 bases; unmatched bases: 12. Negative magnetic isolation gave CD8+ and CD4+ cells; FACS enriched CD8+ TEMRA. Specimen: CD4+ T cells from PBMCs. This clonotype was obtained from a human donor with Susac syndrome. The chain joins TRBV20-1 to TRBJ2-3, with 7 positions matching TRBD2. The CDR3 DNA reads TGCAGTGCGAGGGAGGGACTCGTTGGAAGCACAGATACGCAGTATTTT. Protein product: CSAREGLVGSTDTQYF.